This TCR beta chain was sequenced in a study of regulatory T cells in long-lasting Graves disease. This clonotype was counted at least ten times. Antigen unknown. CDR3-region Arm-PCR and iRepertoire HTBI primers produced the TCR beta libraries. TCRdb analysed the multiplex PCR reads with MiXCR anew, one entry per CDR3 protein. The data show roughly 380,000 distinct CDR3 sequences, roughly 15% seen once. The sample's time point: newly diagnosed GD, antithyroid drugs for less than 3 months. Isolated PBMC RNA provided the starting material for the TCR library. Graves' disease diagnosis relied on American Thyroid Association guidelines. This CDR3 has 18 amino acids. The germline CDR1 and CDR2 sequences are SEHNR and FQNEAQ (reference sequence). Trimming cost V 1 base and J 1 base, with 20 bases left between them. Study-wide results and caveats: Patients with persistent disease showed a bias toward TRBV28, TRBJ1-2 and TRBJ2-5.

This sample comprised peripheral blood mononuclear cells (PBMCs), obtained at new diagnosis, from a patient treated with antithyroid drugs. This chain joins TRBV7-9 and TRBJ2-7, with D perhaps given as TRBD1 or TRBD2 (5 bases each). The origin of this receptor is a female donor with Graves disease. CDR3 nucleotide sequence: TGTGCCAGCAGCTTAGTCCGGGGCGGATATCCAGCATCCTACGAGCAGTACTTC. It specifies CASSLVRGGYPASYEQYF. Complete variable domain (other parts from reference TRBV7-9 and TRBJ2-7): DTGVSQNPRHKITKRGQNVTFRCDPISEHNRLYWYRQTLGQGPEFLTYFQNEAQLEKSRLLSDRFSAERPKGSFSTLEIQRTEQGDSAMYLCASSLVRGGYPASYEQYFGPGTRLTVT.